A selection of T cell receptor beta chains follows, all from one sample in a study of patients and donors after allogeneic stem cell transplantation. TCRdb reanalysed the RT-PCR reads using MiXCR and keeps one entry per CDR3 protein. Here the sample spans about 110,000 distinct CDR3 sequences, approximately 35% being singletons. The sample consisted of blood, either unsorted or a sorted T cell fraction (not recorded which). These receptors all stem from a human donor who was either an allogeneic HSCT recipient or a stem cell or donor lymphocyte infusion donor (not recorded which). It is not recorded whose cells these are; they may come from a transplant donor. CDR3s include the opening cysteine and the closing phenylalanine or tryptophan. D genes are given only for firm matches. Where a row states a size, it is once, few, many or the class of an expanded clone; other rows omit it.

j_gene | v_gene | d_gene | abundance | CDR3aa | CDR3nt
TRBJ2-1 | TRBV4-3 | TRBD2 | - | CASSQDIGLADNEQFF | TGCGCCAGCAGCCAAGATATAGGGCTAGCGGACAATGAGCAGTTCTTC
TRBJ1-5 | TRBV4-3 | - | few | CASSQERGAQPQHF | TGCGCCAGCAGCCAAGAGCGGGGGGCGCAGCCCCAGCATTTT
TRBJ2-1 | TRBV20-1 | TRBD2 | - | CSATASGVYNEQFF | TGCAGTGCTACCGCTAGCGGGGTCTACAATGAGCAGTTCTTC
TRBJ2-3 | TRBV7-2 | TRBD2 | - | CASSYGLAGADTQYF | TGTGCCAGCAGCTACGGACTAGCGGGAGCAGATACGCAGTATTTT
TRBJ2-1 | TRBV18 | - | few | CASSPQGFASNEQFF | TGTGCCAGCTCACCCCAAGGGTTTGCGAGTAATGAGCAGTTCTTC
TRBJ1-1 | TRBV6-2/TRBV6-3 | - | few | CASSPGTFEAFF | TGTGCCAGCAGCCCCGGGACATTCGAAGCTTTCTTT
TRBJ1-2 | TRBV12-3/TRBV12-4 | TRBD1 | - | CASRTDRRHYGYTF | TGTGCCAGCAGGACGGACAGGCGGCACTATGGCTACACCTTC
TRBJ1-2 | TRBV7-6 | - | many | CASSLEAGPNYGYTF | TGTGCCAGCAGCTTAGAGGCAGGCCCCAACTATGGCTACACCTTC
TRBJ2-1 | TRBV11-2 | - | medium-sized | CASSLVRDLLF | TGTGCCAGCAGCTTAGTGCGGGACTTACTCTTC
TRBJ1-2 | TRBV29-1 | - | many | CSVSIHPGIGNYGYTF | TGCAGCGTAAGCATTCATCCAGGGATTGGGAACTATGGCTACACCTTC
TRBJ2-1 | TRBV5-4 | TRBD2 | - | CASSVPGLAGGKSSYNEQFF | TGTGCCAGCAGCGTCCCGGGACTAGCGGGAGGCAAGAGCTCCTACAATGAGCAGTTCTTC
TRBJ1-5 | TRBV12-3/TRBV12-4 | TRBD1 | few | CASSRTGGEGQPQHF | TGTGCCAGCAGCAGGACAGGGGGCGAGGGTCAGCCCCAGCATTTT
TRBJ1-5 | TRBV2 | TRBD1 | few | CASKDRRGSNQPQHF | TGTGCCAGCAAGGACAGGCGTGGCAGCAATCAGCCCCAGCATTTT
TRBJ2-1 | TRBV27 | TRBD2 | - | CASSLELAVGVGSEQFF | TGTGCCAGCAGTTTAGAACTAGCGGTAGGCGTGGGTAGTGAGCAGTTCTTC
TRBJ1-5 | TRBV4-3 | - | - | CASSQDDQPQHF | TGCGCCAGCAGCCAAGATGATCAGCCCCAGCATTTT
TRBJ2-1 | TRBV5-5 | - | - | CASSTLFRDRRRDEQFF | TGTGCCAGCAGCACCCTCTTCCGGGACCGCCGACGGGATGAGCAGTTCTTC
TRBJ1-2 | TRBV7-8 | - | few | CASSLGQLNYGYTF | TGTGCCAGCAGCTTAGGCCAGCTCAACTATGGCTACACCTTC
TRBJ1-2 | TRBV3-1 | - | few | CASSPTAGGGVGYTF | TGTGCCAGCAGCCCAACGGCGGGGGGAGGTGTCGGCTACACCTTC
TRBJ2-3 | TRBV12-3/TRBV12-4 | TRBD2 | few | CASRRLATSTDTQYF | TGTGCCAGCAGGCGACTAGCGACTAGCACAGATACGCAGTATTTT
TRBJ1-6 | TRBV20-1 | - | few | CSARVAYRNSPLHF | TGCAGTGCTAGAGTCGCTTATCGGAATTCACCCCTCCACTTT
TRBJ1-3 | TRBV2 | - | few | CASSETRLSGNTIYF | TGTGCCAGCAGTGAGACGCGTCTCTCTGGAAACACCATATATTTT
TRBJ1-2 | TRBV25-1 | - | few | CASSAKMGVDYGYTF | TGTGCCAGCAGTGCCAAGATGGGGGTAGACTATGGCTACACCTTC
TRBJ1-6 | TRBV15 | - | - | CATSPLDSPLHF | TGTGCCACCAGCCCTTTAGATTCACCCCTCCACTTT
TRBJ2-2 | TRBV5-5 | TRBD2 | few | CASSPIAGATGELFF | TGTGCCAGCAGCCCCATAGCGGGAGCCACCGGGGAGCTGTTTTTT
TRBJ2-1 | TRBV19 | - | once | CASSRALKLSDGRYNEQFF | TGTGCCAGTAGTAGGGCCCTTAAGCTAAGTGATGGTCGGTACAATGAGCAGTTCTTC
TRBJ1-1 | TRBV19 | - | - | CASTDGGRRTEAFF | TGTGCCAGTACTGATGGGGGTCGGAGAACTGAAGCTTTCTTT
TRBJ1-2 | TRBV10-3 | - | few | CAALPDRTVYGYTF | TGTGCCGCCCTCCCCGACCGGACAGTCTATGGCTACACCTTC
TRBJ1-2 | TRBV2 | - | few | CASSEEGIHYGYTF | TGTGCCAGCAGTGAGGAAGGGATCCACTATGGCTACACCTTC
TRBJ2-4 | TRBV11-2 | - | - | CASSLDSGHGQYF | TGTGCCAGCAGCTTAGATAGCGGACACGGTCAGTACTTC
TRBJ2-5 | TRBV5-1 | - | - | CASSLEATLRGAQYF | TGCGCCAGCAGCTTGGAGGCTACTCTTCGCGGGGCCCAGTACTTC
TRBJ1-5 | TRBV7-2 | - | - | CASSLAASGGKGPQHF | TGTGCCAGCAGCTTAGCGGCATCGGGCGGCAAGGGGCCCCAGCATTTT
TRBJ1-1 | TRBV20-1 | TRBD1 | few | CSARTGGRNTEAFF | TGCAGTGCCCGGACAGGGGGCAGGAACACTGAAGCTTTCTTT
TRBJ2-7 | TRBV10-3 | - | few | CAISETVSSSYEQYF | TGTGCCATCAGTGAGACAGTTTCATCATCCTACGAGCAGTACTTC
TRBJ2-7 | TRBV20-1 | TRBD2 | - | CSASLAGVREQYF | TGCAGTGCTAGCCTAGCGGGAGTAAGGGAGCAGTACTTC
TRBJ1-2 | TRBV28 | - | - | CASSTPRAEYGYTF | TGTGCCAGCAGTACCCCCAGGGCGGAGTATGGCTACACCTTC
TRBJ1-1 | TRBV5-1 | - | - | CASSTTAMNTEAFF | TGCGCCAGCAGCACGACAGCCATGAACACTGAAGCTTTCTTT
TRBJ2-7 | TRBV12-3/TRBV12-4 | TRBD1 | - | CASRQTGQGVAYEQYF | TGTGCCAGCAGGCAAACTGGACAGGGTGTTGCCTACGAGCAGTACTTC
TRBJ1-1 | TRBV15 | - | - | CATSRTLQGYTEAFF | TGTGCCACCAGCAGGACCCTTCAGGGGTACACTGAAGCTTTCTTT
TRBJ2-7 | TRBV20-1 | - | - | CSARDGSTYEQYF | TGCAGTGCTAGGGACGGGAGTACCTACGAGCAGTACTTC
TRBJ2-7 | TRBV24-1 | TRBD1 | - | CATSGNRGEQYF | TGTGCCACCAGTGGAAACAGGGGTGAGCAGTACTTC
TRBJ1-6 | TRBV20-1 | - | few | CSASLQHSPLHF | TGCAGTGCTAGTTTACAGCATTCACCCCTCCACTTT
TRBJ2-3 | TRBV5-4 | TRBD2 | - | CASSLRLAGSTDTQYF | TGTGCCAGCAGCTTGCGACTAGCGGGTTCCACAGATACGCAGTATTTT
TRBJ1-1 | TRBV11-3 | TRBD1 | - | CASSLPQGPNTEAFF | TGTGCCAGCAGCCTCCCACAGGGGCCGAACACTGAAGCTTTCTTT
TRBJ1-5 | TRBV20-1 | - | - | CSCVGDSNQPQHF | TGCAGTTGCGTAGGGGATAGCAATCAGCCCCAGCATTTT
TRBJ2-1 | TRBV7-9 | TRBD2 | - | CATTVAGGPNEQFF | TGTGCCACAACCGTAGCGGGAGGGCCTAATGAGCAGTTCTTC